This paragraph reports one TCR beta chain. TCRdb reprocessed the 5' RACE reads with MiXCR, giving one entry per CDR3 protein. Seen here are fewer than 250,000 distinct CDR3 sequences, roughly a third observed once, and the top ten hold around 4%. The record originates from a study of CD8 T cells in ankylosing spondylitis. Trimming removed 2 bases from V and 2 bases from J, with 11 bases in between. Germline CDR1 is SGHTA and CDR2 is FQGNSA. The CDR3 contains 15 residues. The TCR comes from a male donor with ankylosing spondylitis or in good health (not recorded which). This chain links TRBV7-2 with TRBJ2-3; no firm D call. The sample taken for sequencing was blood, either unsorted or a sorted T cell fraction (not recorded which). The CDR3 spells CASSLILGYTDTQYF. In DNA, the CDR3 is TGTGCCAGCAGCTTAATCCTCGGATACACAGATACGCAGTATTTT.